Following are 14 T cell receptor beta chains from one sample sequenced in a study of blood T cell repertoires in COVID-19. The assay was immunoSEQ multiplex PCR, and TCRdb's table has in-frame clones only and misses some. Of 150,000 to 200,000 clones listed, around 82% are singletons. Sequencing was performed on peripheral blood. The receptor set was obtained from a man aged 55 to 70 with active or convalescent COVID-19.

The V and J genes are TRBV12-3 or TRBV12-4 and TRBJ2-5, with D perhaps TRBD2 (6 bases). The CDR3 loop spans 12 amino acids. The V gene lost 6 bases and the J gene lost 4 bases, with 9 bases spanning the gap. The CDR3 nucleotides read TGTGCCAGCAGCACGGGACTAGAGACCCAGTACTTC. Protein sequence: CASSTGLETQYF.

The V call is TRBV5-8, the J call TRBJ2-6; the match to TRBD2 covers 7 bases. The V and J ends lost 4 bases and 2 bases, in that order; junction bases with no gene match: 9. The CDR3 has 17 amino acids. CDR1 and CDR2 from the germline V gene are SGHTS and YDEGEE. This CDR3 is CASSPGRGETGANVLTF. The DNA of the CDR3 is TGTGCCAGCAGCCCAGGACGGGGGGAGACTGGGGCCAACGTCCTGACTTTC.

The CDR3 DNA reads as TGTGCCAGTACGACGAGGGCTGGGGCCAACGTCCTGACTTTC. Amino acids: CASTTRAGANVLTF. The chain joins TRBV19 to TRBJ2-6; a weak D match, TRBD2 (5 bases). CDR1 is LNHDA and CDR2 is SQIVND in the germline V gene (reference sequence). Trimming stripped 7 bases from V and 2 bases from J, with 9 bases between. This CDR3 region has 14 residues.

The rearrangement links TRBV5-1 to TRBJ1-4, with D maybe TRBD1 (5 bases). This CDR3 region has 15 residues. Germline values: CDR1 SGHRS, CDR2 YFSETQ. Trimming took 0 bases from V and 5 from J, leaving 11 bases between them. CDR3: CASSLALGVNEKLFF. The DNA of the CDR3 is TGCGCCAGCAGCTTGGCTTTAGGGGTGAATGAAAAACTGTTTTTT.

This chain uses TRBV6-5 with TRBJ1-2; D gene uncertain. Per the germline V gene, CDR1 is MNHEY and CDR2 is SVGAGI. The V end was cut by 6 bases, the J end by 0 bases, with 11 bases between. CDR3 size: 14 residues. The CDR3 DNA reads TGTGCCAGCAGCGACGGGAATTCTAACTATGGCTACACCTTC. It specifies CASSDGNSNYGYTF.

This chain joins TRBV6-5 and TRBJ1-2; 8 positions match TRBD1. With V trimmed by 0 bases and J by 8 bases, 8 bases remained unmatched. Germline V gives CDR1 MNHEY, CDR2 SVGAGI. There are 15 residues in the CDR3. The CDR3 DNA sequence: TGTGCCAGCAGTTACTCGGCCGACAGGGGATTAGGCTACACCTTC. Protein sequence: CASSYSADRGLGYTF.

This rearrangement joins TRBV27 to TRBJ1-1; 7 nucleotides align to TRBD1. CDR1 is MNHEY, CDR2 SMNVEV, per germline (reference sequence). V lost 6 bases, J lost 8 bases, and 15 bases stayed unmatched. The CDR3 runs to 15 residues. The DNA of the CDR3 is TGTGCCAGCAGCCTAGGGGGCATAGGGGACCTGGAAGCTTTCTTT. It is translated as CASSLGGIGDLEAFF.

This rearrangement joins TRBV6-6 to TRBJ1-1; 11 bases map to TRBD1. The trim removed 5 bases at V and 1 base at J, leaving 12 bases unmatched. The CDR3 is made up of 18 amino acids. The germline CDR1 and CDR2 sequences are MNHNY and SVGAGI (reference sequence). The CDR3 region has the DNA TGTGCCAGCAGTCGCCCGGGGACAGGGGGTTTCGGGAACACTGAAGCTTTCTTT. Amino acid sequence: CASSRPGTGGFGNTEAFF.

The rearrangement joins TRBV6-5 to TRBJ2-2; D uncertain. From germline, CDR1 is MNHEY and CDR2 SVGAGI. Trimming took off 4 bases at V and 4 bases at J, with 7 bases between the two ends. The CDR3 has 13 residues. The CDR3 here is CASSFSLTGELFF. The CDR3 region has the DNA TGTGCCAGCAGTTTCTCCCTCACCGGGGAGCTGTTTTTT.

The genes are TRBV6-5 and TRBJ2-3, with 10 bases identical to TRBD2. In germline, CDR1 is MNHEY, CDR2 SVGAGI. The ends lost 9 bases at V and 5 bases at J; junction bases unmatched: 11. This CDR3 is built from 15 residues. The CDR3 bases are TGTGCCAGTACAAAGCGGGAGGGCCAGGAAGATACGCAGTATTTT. Protein: CASTKREGQEDTQYF.

J is TRBJ1-6 and V is TRBV14, with D unresolved. Trimming shortened V by 0 bases and J by 7 bases, and 7 bases separated the two germline ends. Germline CDR1 and CDR2: SGHDN and FVKESK. This CDR3 contains 14 residues. In DNA form, the CDR3 reads TGTGCCAGCAGCCAAGATTGGCAGAATTCACCCCTCCACTTT. Residues: CASSQDWQNSPLHF.

This chain links TRBV28 with TRBJ2-5, with TRBD2 matching 7 bases. This CDR3 is 13 amino acids long. The trim removed 7 bases at V and 5 bases at J, leaving 7 bases unmatched. CDR1 is MDHEN, CDR2 SYDVKM, per germline. CDR3 amino acids: CASTFGGVETQYF. The CDR3 DNA reads as TGTGCCAGCACTTTTGGGGGGGTTGAGACCCAGTACTTC.

This clone has only one observation. V usage is TRBV27 and J usage is TRBJ2-2; 9 bases are shared with TRBD1. CDR3 length: 15 residues. V lost 7 bases, J lost 7 bases, and 10 bases stayed unmatched. Germline-derived CDR1 and CDR2 are MNHEY and SMNVEV (reference sequence). The chain's CDR3 is CASKPKQGAVGELFF. The CDR3 DNA reads TGTGCCAGCAAACCAAAACAGGGGGCTGTCGGGGAGCTGTTTTTT.

The chain is built from TRBV29-1 and TRBJ2-2; the D is unclear. The CDR3 loop spans 16 amino acids. Germline V gene data show CDR1 as SQVTM and CDR2 as ANQGSEA. V was pared by 0 bases and J by 1 base, with 12 bases between. CDR3 sequence: CSVEDPADMNTGELFF. CDR3 nucleotide sequence: TGCAGCGTTGAAGATCCAGCAGACATGAACACCGGGGAGCTGTTTTTT.